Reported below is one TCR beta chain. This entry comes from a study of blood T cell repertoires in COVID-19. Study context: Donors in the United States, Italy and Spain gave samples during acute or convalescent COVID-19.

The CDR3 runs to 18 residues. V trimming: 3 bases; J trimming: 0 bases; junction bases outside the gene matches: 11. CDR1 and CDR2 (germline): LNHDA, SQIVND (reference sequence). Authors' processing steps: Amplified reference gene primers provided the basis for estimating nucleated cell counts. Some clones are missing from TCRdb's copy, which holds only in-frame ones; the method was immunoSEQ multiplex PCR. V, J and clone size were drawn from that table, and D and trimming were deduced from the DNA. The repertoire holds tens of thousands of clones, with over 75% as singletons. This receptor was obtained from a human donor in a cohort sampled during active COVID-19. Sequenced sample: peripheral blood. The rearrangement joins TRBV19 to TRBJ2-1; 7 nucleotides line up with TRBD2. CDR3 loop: CASSIIGLDLFSYNEQFF. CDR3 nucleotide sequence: TGTGCCAGTAGTATTATTGGACTAGACCTATTCTCCTACAATGAGCAGTTCTTC.